A selection of T cell receptor beta chains follows, all from one sample in a study of control samples from healthy donors and cancer patients. Sequencing used immunoSEQ multiplex PCR; TCRdb keeps in-frame clones, though not all of them. This table has tens of thousands of clones, about 94% appearing once. Sequencing used blood. The receptor set was obtained from a woman aged 50 to 60 in good health. The CDR3 runs from the conserved cysteine through the conserved F or W. Fields, in order: J gene, clone size, V gene, D gene, CDR3 DNA, CDR3 protein. A D gene is named only where the DNA matches it firmly. Part of the rows lack a size; the others show once, few, many or a class for expanded clones.

>TRBJ1-5|once|TRBV24-1|NA
TGTGCCACCAGTGATCCCGGGGGGTATCAGCCCCAGCATTTT
CATSDPGGYQPQHF
>TRBJ1-6|NA|TRBV4-1|NA
TGCGCCAGCAGCCAAGAGTCAGGAAGGGGAAATTCACCCCTCCACTTT
CASSQESGRGNSPLHF
>TRBJ2-3|NA|TRBV29-1|TRBD2
TGCAGCGTAACTTGGCGGGGGGCCACAGATACGCAGTATTTT
CSVTWRGATDTQYF
>TRBJ2-7|NA|TRBV7-7|NA
TGTGCCAGCAGTCCACTTGTGACTGGCGAGCAGTACTTC
CASSPLVTGEQYF
>TRBJ2-1|NA|TRBV12-3/TRBV12-4|NA
TGTGCCAGCAGCGCAGGCCCCAGGCAGTTCTTC
CASSAGPRQFF
>TRBJ2-1|NA|TRBV12-3/TRBV12-4|NA
TGTGCCAGCAGTTTCAGGGGTCACAATGAGCAGTTCTTC
CASSFRGHNEQFF
>TRBJ1-2|once|TRBV5-8|NA
TGTGCCAGCAGCTTCGGCCAGCGCTCTCGCTACACCTTC
CASSFGQRSRYTF
>TRBJ2-5|NA|TRBV11-2|NA
TGTGCCAGCAGCTTGGCGGTCGTGGGGCAAGAGACCCAGTACTTC
CASSLAVVGQETQYF
>TRBJ2-1|once|TRBV5-4|NA
TGTGCCAGCAGCTTGGGGGGTTACTACTCCAATGAGCAGTTCTTC
CASSLGGYYSNEQFF
>TRBJ1-5|NA|TRBV3-1/TRBV3-2|NA
TGTGCCAGCAGCCAATCTCTGAGAGGGCCCCAGCATTTT
CASSQSLRGPQHF
>TRBJ1-1|NA|TRBV28|NA
TGTGCCAGCAGTTTTCCAGGGCGGAACACTGAAGCTTTCTTT
CASSFPGRNTEAFF
>TRBJ1-6|NA|TRBV7-3|TRBD1
TGTGCCAGCAGCTTGCAGGGGGTAGAGTCACCCCTCCACTTT
CASSLQGVESPLHF
>TRBJ1-1|NA|TRBV21-1|NA
TGTGCCAGCAGCAACAGGGGCATGGGGGACACTGAAGCTTTCTTT
CASSNRGMGDTEAFF
>TRBJ2-2|NA|TRBV5-1|NA
TGCGCCAGCAGCTTGGCAGGGGACTCCGGGGAGCTGTTTTTT
CASSLAGDSGELFF
>TRBJ1-1|NA|TRBV7-6|NA
TGTGCCAGCAGCCCCTTGGCGAAGGGGACTGAAGCTTTCTTT
CASSPLAKGTEAFF
>TRBJ2-1|NA|TRBV5-6|NA
TGTGCCAGCAGCCTACTCTACAATGAGCAGTTCTTC
CASSLLYNEQFF
>TRBJ1-2|NA|TRBV2|NA
TGTGCCAGCAGTGAAGCGCTTTCAGGGTCTGGCTACACCTTC
CASSEALSGSGYTF
>TRBJ2-1|NA|TRBV5-1|TRBD2
TGCGCCAGCAGCTTGGGGGGGACTAGCGAATACAATGAGCAGTTCTTC
CASSLGGTSEYNEQFF
>TRBJ2-3|NA|TRBV6-5|NA
TGTGCCAGCCGGCTCAGCACAGATACGCAGTATTTT
CASRLSTDTQYF
>TRBJ1-2|few|TRBV6-2/TRBV6-3|NA
TGTGCCAGCAGTCAACGGCTTGGGGATCCCGGTGGCTACACCTTC
CASSQRLGDPGGYTF
>TRBJ2-2|NA|TRBV28|NA
TGTGCCAGCAGTTTCCCCGGTCAACTGAACACCGGGGAGCTGTTTTTT
CASSFPGQLNTGELFF
>TRBJ1-1|NA|TRBV7-3|NA
TGTGCCAGCAGCTTTTCCCTGTCGACTGAAGCTTTCTTT
CASSFSLSTEAFF
>TRBJ1-5|NA|TRBV19|NA
TGTGCCAGTAGTGGTAGGGGAGGCAATCAGCCCCAGCATTTT
CASSGRGGNQPQHF
>TRBJ1-5|once|TRBV15|NA
TGTGCCACCAGCAGAGCCCCTGCCCAGGATCAGCCCCAGCATTTT
CATSRAPAQDQPQHF
>TRBJ1-2|NA|TRBV25-1|TRBD1
TGTGCCAGCAGAACTGGACAGGGTGGGGGCTATGGCTACACCTTC
CASRTGQGGGYGYTF
>TRBJ2-7|NA|TRBV27|TRBD1
TGTGCCAGCAGTGCCGGGACAGGGGGCATCGAGCAGTACTTC
CASSAGTGGIEQYF
>TRBJ2-5|once|TRBV7-2|TRBD2
TGTGCCAGCAGCTTAGAGAAGCTAGCGGGGGCCCCCGGGGAGACCCAGTACTTC
CASSLEKLAGAPGETQYF
>TRBJ2-3|NA|TRBV19|NA
TGTGCCAGTAGTATTGTTCATGGCCTACGGACAGATACGCAGTATTTT
CASSIVHGLRTDTQYF
>TRBJ1-6|NA|TRBV11-2|NA
TGTGCCAGCAGCCTCGGTGGTGGAACCCTCCACTTT
CASSLGGGTLHF
>TRBJ2-7|NA|TRBV7-2|NA
TGTGCCAGCAGCTTGAGCCGGACGCTGAGCTCCTACGAGCAGTACTTC
CASSLSRTLSSYEQYF
>TRBJ1-5|NA|TRBV6-1|NA
TGTGCCAGCAGTGAGCCTATCCGGTCAGCCTCATCTTATAGCAATCAGCCCCAGCATTTT
CASSEPIRSASSYSNQPQHF
>TRBJ2-7|NA|TRBV5-4|TRBD2
TGTGCCAGCAGGCTAGCGGGGGCGGGGGAGCAGTACTTC
CASRLAGAGEQYF
>TRBJ2-2|NA|TRBV27|NA
TGTGCCACCAACACACAATACTCCACCGGGGAGCTGTTTTTT
CATNTQYSTGELFF
>TRBJ1-2|NA|TRBV7-2|NA
TGTGCCAGCAGCTTGGGGACGGCGGGGGGCTACACCTTC
CASSLGTAGGYTF
>TRBJ2-7|NA|TRBV5-1|NA
TGCGCCAGCAGCTGGGGGGGCCAGGGGGCTTACGAGCAGTACTTC
CASSWGGQGAYEQYF
>TRBJ2-5|NA|TRBV28|NA
TGTGCCAGCATGTTGCCGGCGGAGACGGAGACCCAGTACTTC
CASMLPAETETQYF
>TRBJ1-2|NA|TRBV28|NA
TGTGCCAGCAGCCAGGACTTGCGGGCTGGCTACACCTTC
CASSQDLRAGYTF
>TRBJ1-1|NA|TRBV5-6|NA
TGTGCCAGCAGCTTGAGACAGATGAACACTGAAGCTTTCTTT
CASSLRQMNTEAFF
>TRBJ1-4|once|TRBV12-3/TRBV12-4|NA
TGTGCCAGCAGTTTAACTAATGAAAAACTGTTTTTT
CASSLTNEKLFF
>TRBJ2-5|NA|TRBV7-2|TRBD1
TGTGCCAGCAGCACCCCAGGGGGACAAGAGACCCAGTACTTC
CASSTPGGQETQYF
>TRBJ1-2|NA|TRBV3-1/TRBV3-2|TRBD1
TGTGCCAGCAGCCCCCACAATCGGACAGGTTTCGGCTACACCTTC
CASSPHNRTGFGYTF